This is a list of T cell receptor beta chains from one sample in a study of lymphopenia after photon versus proton radiotherapy. Assay used: immunoSEQ multiplex PCR; TCRdb lists only in-frame clones, some missing. The table shows 65,000 to 90,000 clones, with 92% occurring only once. The starting material was peripheral blood, obtained from a patient treated with photon-based radiotherapy. The receptors originated from a woman aged 40 to 55 with cholangiocarcinoma. Both conserved end residues are part of each CDR3. D genes are given only for firm matches. Size values are once, few and many counts, or a class for expanded clones, and some rows have none.

j_gene | d_gene | v_gene | abundance | CDR3nt | CDR3aa
TRBJ1-2 | TRBD1 | TRBV25-1 | few | TGTGCCAGCAGTCGGGACAGGGTGAATGGCTACACCTTC | CASSRDRVNGYTF
TRBJ2-7 | NA | TRBV28 | NA | TGTGCCAGCAGTTCTGGGGGGCATAACCCTCCTTACGAGCAGTACTTC | CASSSGGHNPPYEQYF
TRBJ2-1 | NA | TRBV30 | NA | TGTGCCTGGAGTCTACGAGACAATGAGCAGTTCTTC | CAWSLRDNEQFF
TRBJ1-5 | NA | TRBV18 | NA | TGTGCCAGCTCACCGGAAATTAGCAATCAGCCCCAGCATTTT | CASSPEISNQPQHF
TRBJ2-7 | TRBD1 | TRBV7-6 | NA | TGTGCCAGCAGCCCCGGGACAGGGCGAACCGAGCAGTACTTC | CASSPGTGRTEQYF
TRBJ2-7 | TRBD1 | TRBV6-1 | NA | TGTGCCAGCAGTACCCCCGGGACAGTCTACGAGCAGTACTTC | CASSTPGTVYEQYF
TRBJ1-1 | NA | TRBV4-1 | NA | TGCGCCAGCAGCCAAGAATGGGCGGACGGAGCTTTCTTT | CASSQEWADGAFF
TRBJ1-2 | NA | TRBV7-9 | NA | TGTGCCAGCAGCTCCTATTTGGGTGACTCGGAGTATGGCTACACCTTC | CASSSYLGDSEYGYTF
TRBJ2-7 | TRBD2 | TRBV5-4 | NA | TGTGCCAGCAGCTTGGGAGCGGGAAACTACGAGCAGTACTTC | CASSLGAGNYEQYF
TRBJ2-1 | TRBD2 | TRBV5-8 | NA | TGTGCCAGCAGCTCGGGACTAGCGGGAGGGTTAAGCAATGAGCAGTTCTTC | CASSSGLAGGLSNEQFF
TRBJ1-4 | NA | TRBV30 | once | TGTGCCTGGGGGGCGCGCGGGGTGATGGATGAAAAACTGTTTTTT | CAWGARGVMDEKLFF
TRBJ2-2 | TRBD2 | TRBV4-2 | NA | TGTGCCAGCAGCCAGCTTACTAGCGGGGGGAACACCGGGGAGCTGTTTTTT | CASSQLTSGGNTGELFF
TRBJ1-6 | NA | TRBV2 | NA | TGTGCCAGCAACAGGGAAGGCCCCTATAATTCACCCCTCCACTTT | CASNREGPYNSPLHF
TRBJ1-1 | NA | TRBV7-9 | NA | TGTGCCAGCAGCTTAGCGGAGAACACTGAAGCTTTCTTT | CASSLAENTEAFF
TRBJ1-1 | NA | TRBV27 | NA | TGTGCCAGCGGGGACCCTTCTTTACGAGCTTTCTTT | CASGDPSLRAFF
TRBJ1-1 | TRBD1 | TRBV30 | once | TGTGCCTGGAGAAAGACAGGGGCTCGTACTGAAGCTTTCTTT | CAWRKTGARTEAFF
TRBJ1-2 | TRBD1 | TRBV5-1 | NA | TGCGCCAGCAGCTCTACAGGGGGAGACTATGGCTACACCTTC | CASSSTGGDYGYTF
TRBJ1-6 | NA | TRBV11-2 | NA | TGTGCCAGCAGCTTAGTGGAGGGTTTCGGGTCACCCCTCCACTTT | CASSLVEGFGSPLHF
TRBJ2-2 | TRBD2 | TRBV4-2 | NA | TGTGCCAGCAGCCAAGGGACGGCGGGAGACACCGGGGAGCTGTTTTTT | CASSQGTAGDTGELFF
TRBJ2-7 | TRBD1 | TRBV6-5 | NA | TGTGCCAGCAGTTACTTTGGGACAGGCAGCGAGCAGTACTTC | CASSYFGTGSEQYF
TRBJ2-7 | NA | TRBV19 | NA | TGTGCCAGTAGTATAGGGCAGTTGACCTACGAGCAGTACTTC | CASSIGQLTYEQYF
TRBJ2-5 | TRBD1 | TRBV7-2 | NA | TGTGCCAGCAGCCGAAGGACAGGGTGGGAAGAGACCCAGTACTTC | CASSRRTGWEETQYF
TRBJ1-4 | TRBD1 | TRBV19 | NA | TGTGCCAGTAGCAGGACAGGGGGTCGGAATGAAAAACTGTTTTTT | CASSRTGGRNEKLFF
TRBJ2-5 | TRBD2 | TRBV14 | NA | TGTGCCAGCAGCCAAGATTTGCCTAGCGGGGGCCCCGGGGAGACCCAGTACTTC | CASSQDLPSGGPGETQYF
TRBJ1-1 | NA | TRBV4-1 | NA | TGCGCCAGCAGAGCCATCGGGACAAGAACTATAATGAACACTGAAGCTTTCTTT | CASRAIGTRTIMNTEAFF
TRBJ1-1 | NA | TRBV5-6 | NA | TGTGCCAGCAGCGTCGGATCTTTAGGAGCTTTCTTT | CASSVGSLGAFF